This T cell receptor beta chain was documented in a study of OX40 agonist ivuxolimab in advanced cancers. Study-level background: Of mixed ages from about 23 to 90 and averaging roughly 66 years, the group was roughly 83% male.

About this clone: The target antigen is unknown.

General observations from the study: Expanded peripheral T-cell antigen specificity went undetermined.

CDR3 length: 14 residues. The V gene lost 3 bases and the J gene lost 8 bases, with 14 bases spanning the gap. Germline CDR1 is SGHRS and CDR2 is YFSETQ. Assay used: immunoSEQ multiplex PCR; TCRdb lists only in-frame clones, some missing. The sample lists more than 75,000 clones; about nine tenths were seen once. This TCR came from an adult with an advanced solid tumor such as melanoma, head and neck, liver or kidney cancer. The chain joins TRBV5-1 to TRBJ1-4; D gene unclear. Sequenced material: CD4+ or CD8+ T cells sorted from blood, taken in a trial of the OX40 agonist ivuxolimab. This chain's CDR3 is CASSSTRAPEKLFF. The CDR3 region has the DNA TGCGCCAGCAGCTCGACAAGAGCCCCCGAAAAACTGTTTTTT.